This TCR beta chain derives from a study of PD-L1 blockade in urothelial cancer. Study at large: Each patient had 0 to 3 earlier chemotherapy regimens. Each blood sample yielded a median of approximately 140,000 T cells.

This clone was picked up a small number of times. Sequenced by immunoSEQ multiplex PCR; TCRdb stores in-frame clones only, minus some. The repertoire holds about 42,000 clones, 81% seen once, with more than 2.5% in the top ten. The source material was PBMCs, sampled around atezolizumab (anti-PD-L1) treatment. This TCR was recovered from an older man with urothelial cancer.

CDR3 sequence: CASSTPRDRGNEQYF. CDR3 coding DNA: TGTGCCAGCAGCACGCCCCGGGACAGGGGAAACGAGCAGTACTTC. The rearrangement links TRBV7-2 to TRBJ2-7; 10 bases line up with TRBD1. Germline V gene sequence: CDR1 SGHTA, CDR2 FQGNSA. CDR3 length: 15 amino acids. Trimming removed 5 bases from V and 5 bases from J; junction bases left unmatched: 9.